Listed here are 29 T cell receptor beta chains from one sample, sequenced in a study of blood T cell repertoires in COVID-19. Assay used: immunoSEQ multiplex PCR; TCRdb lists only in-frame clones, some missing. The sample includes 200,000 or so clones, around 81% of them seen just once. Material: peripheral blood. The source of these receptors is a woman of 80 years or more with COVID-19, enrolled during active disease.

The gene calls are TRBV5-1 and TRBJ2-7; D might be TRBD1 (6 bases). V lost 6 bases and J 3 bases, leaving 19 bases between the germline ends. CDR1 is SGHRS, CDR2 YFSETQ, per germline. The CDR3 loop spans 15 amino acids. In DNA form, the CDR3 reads TGCGCCAGCAAAGGGGGAAATGACATCCTCTACGAGCAGTACTTC. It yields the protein CASKGGNDILYEQYF.

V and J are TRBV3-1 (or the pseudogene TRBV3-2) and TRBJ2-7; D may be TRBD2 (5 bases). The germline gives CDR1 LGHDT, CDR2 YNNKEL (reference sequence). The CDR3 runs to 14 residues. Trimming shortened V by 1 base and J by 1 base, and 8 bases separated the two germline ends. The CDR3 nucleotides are TGTGCCAGCAGCCAAGGCCCGGGATCCTACGAGCAGTACTTC. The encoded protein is CASSQGPGSYEQYF.

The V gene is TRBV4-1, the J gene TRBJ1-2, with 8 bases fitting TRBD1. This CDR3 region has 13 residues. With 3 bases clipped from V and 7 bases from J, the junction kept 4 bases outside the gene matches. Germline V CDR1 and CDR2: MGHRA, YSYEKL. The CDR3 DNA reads TGCGCCAGCAGCCAGCGGACAGGGTTTGGCTACACCTTC. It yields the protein CASSQRTGFGYTF.

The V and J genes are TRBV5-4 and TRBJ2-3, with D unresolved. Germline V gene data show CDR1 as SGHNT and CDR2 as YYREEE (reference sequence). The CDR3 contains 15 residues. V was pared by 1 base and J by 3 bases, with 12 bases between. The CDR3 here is CASSLSSVRTDTQYF. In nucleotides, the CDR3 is TGTGCCAGCAGCTTGTCGTCTGTGCGGACAGATACGCAGTATTTT.

The CDR3 coding sequence is TGTGCCAGCAGCTTAGTTCAGGGTACCTACGAGCAGTACTTC. Its protein is CASSLVQGTYEQYF. This sequence joins TRBV7-8 and TRBJ2-7; D might be TRBD1 (5 bases). V gave up 1 base and J gave up 2 bases, with 9 bases separating them. The CDR3 runs 14 residues. Germline V CDR1 and CDR2: SGHVS, FQNEAQ.

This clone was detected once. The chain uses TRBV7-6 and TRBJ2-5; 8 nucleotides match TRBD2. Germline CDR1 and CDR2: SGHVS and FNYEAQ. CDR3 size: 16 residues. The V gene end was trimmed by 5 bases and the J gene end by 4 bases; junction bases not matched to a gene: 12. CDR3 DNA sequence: TGTGCCAGCAGCACAAGCGGGAGTAGTTATGGAGAGACCCAGTACTTC. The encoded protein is CASSTSGSSYGETQYF.

CDR3 bases: TGCGCCAGCAGTGTTACTAGCACAGATACGCAGTATTTT. Its protein product is CASSVTSTDTQYF. This sequence joins TRBV10-1 and TRBJ2-3; D gene uncertain. Germline CDR1 is WNHNN and CDR2 is SYGVQD (reference sequence). V shed 4 bases and J shed 0 bases, with 5 bases lying between them. This CDR3 region has 13 residues.

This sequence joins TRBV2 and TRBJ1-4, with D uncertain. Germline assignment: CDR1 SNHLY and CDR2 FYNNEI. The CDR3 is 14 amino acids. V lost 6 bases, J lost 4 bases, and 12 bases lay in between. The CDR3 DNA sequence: TGTGCCAGCAGCCGAGGACGGGATAATGAAAAACTGTTTTTT. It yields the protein CASSRGRDNEKLFF.

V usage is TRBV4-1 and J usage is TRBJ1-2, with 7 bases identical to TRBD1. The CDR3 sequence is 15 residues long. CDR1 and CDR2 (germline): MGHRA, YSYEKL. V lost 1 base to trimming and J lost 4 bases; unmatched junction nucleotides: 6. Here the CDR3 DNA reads TGCGCCAGCAGCCAAGGAAGGGGGCGCGGCTATGGCTACACCTTC. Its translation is CASSQGRGRGYGYTF.

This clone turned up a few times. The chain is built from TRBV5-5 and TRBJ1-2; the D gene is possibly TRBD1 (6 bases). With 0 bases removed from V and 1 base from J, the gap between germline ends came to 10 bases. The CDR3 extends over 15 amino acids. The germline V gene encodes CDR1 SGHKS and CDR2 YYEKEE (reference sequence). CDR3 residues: CASSLVTGLNYGYTF. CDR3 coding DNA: TGTGCCAGCAGCTTGGTGACAGGTCTTAACTATGGCTACACCTTC.

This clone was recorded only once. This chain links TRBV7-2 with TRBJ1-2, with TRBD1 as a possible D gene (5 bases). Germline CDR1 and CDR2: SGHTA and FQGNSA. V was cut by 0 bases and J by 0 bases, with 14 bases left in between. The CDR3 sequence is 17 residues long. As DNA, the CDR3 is TGTGCCAGCAGCTTAGCTGGGGCAGGCCCCACTAACTATGGCTACACCTTC. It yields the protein CASSLAGAGPTNYGYTF.

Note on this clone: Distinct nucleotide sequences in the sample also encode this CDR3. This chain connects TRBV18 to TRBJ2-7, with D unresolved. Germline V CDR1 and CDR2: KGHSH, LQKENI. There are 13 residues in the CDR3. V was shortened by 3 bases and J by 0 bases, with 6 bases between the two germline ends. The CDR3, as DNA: TGTGCCAGCTCACCGCCGAGCTCCTACGAGCAGTACTTC. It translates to CASSPPSSYEQYF.

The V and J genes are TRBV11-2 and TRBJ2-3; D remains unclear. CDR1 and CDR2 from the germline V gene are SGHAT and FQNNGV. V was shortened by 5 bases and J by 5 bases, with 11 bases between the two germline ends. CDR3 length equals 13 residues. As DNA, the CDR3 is TGTGCCAGCAGCCCGAATGGTAGAGATACGCAGTATTTT. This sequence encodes CASSPNGRDTQYF.

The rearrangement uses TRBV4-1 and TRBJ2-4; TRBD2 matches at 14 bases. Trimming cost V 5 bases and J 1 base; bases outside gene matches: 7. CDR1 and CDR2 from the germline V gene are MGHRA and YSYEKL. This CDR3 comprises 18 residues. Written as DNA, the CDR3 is TGCGCCAGCAGCTTGGTTGGGACTAGCGGGAGTGCCAAAAACATTCAGTACTTC. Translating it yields CASSLVGTSGSAKNIQYF.

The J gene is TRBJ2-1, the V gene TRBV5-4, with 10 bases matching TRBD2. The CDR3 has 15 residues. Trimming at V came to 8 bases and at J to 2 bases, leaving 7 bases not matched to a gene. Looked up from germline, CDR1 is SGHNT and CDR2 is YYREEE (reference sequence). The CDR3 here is CARLSGRLPYNEQFF. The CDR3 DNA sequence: TGTGCCAGGCTTAGCGGGAGGCTCCCCTACAATGAGCAGTTCTTC.

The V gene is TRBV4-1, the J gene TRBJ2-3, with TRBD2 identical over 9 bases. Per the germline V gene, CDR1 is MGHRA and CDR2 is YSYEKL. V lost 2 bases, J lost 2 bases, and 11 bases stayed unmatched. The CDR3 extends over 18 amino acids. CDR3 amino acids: CASSQRFAGTSLTDTQYF. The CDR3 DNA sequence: TGCGCCAGCAGCCAACGGTTTGCCGGGACTAGCCTCACAGATACGCAGTATTTT.

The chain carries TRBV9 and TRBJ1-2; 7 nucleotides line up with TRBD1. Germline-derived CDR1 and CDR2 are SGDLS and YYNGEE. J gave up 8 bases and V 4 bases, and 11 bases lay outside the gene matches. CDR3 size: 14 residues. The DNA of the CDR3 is TGTGCCAGCAGCCTAGACAGGGTGGGAGGGGGCTACACCTTC. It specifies CASSLDRVGGGYTF.

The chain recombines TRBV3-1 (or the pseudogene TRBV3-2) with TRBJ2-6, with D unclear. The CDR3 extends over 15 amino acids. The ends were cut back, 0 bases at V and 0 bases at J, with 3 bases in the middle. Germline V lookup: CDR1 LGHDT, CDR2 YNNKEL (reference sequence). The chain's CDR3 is CASSQDHSGANVLTF. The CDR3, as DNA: TGTGCCAGCAGCCAAGATCACTCTGGGGCCAACGTCCTGACTTTC.

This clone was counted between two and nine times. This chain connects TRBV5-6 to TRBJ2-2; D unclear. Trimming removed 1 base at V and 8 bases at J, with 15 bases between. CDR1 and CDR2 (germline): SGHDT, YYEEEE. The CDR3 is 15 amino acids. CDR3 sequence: CASSLLRSTGGELFF. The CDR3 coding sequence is TGTGCCAGCAGCTTGTTAAGGTCGACGGGTGGGGAGCTGTTTTTT.

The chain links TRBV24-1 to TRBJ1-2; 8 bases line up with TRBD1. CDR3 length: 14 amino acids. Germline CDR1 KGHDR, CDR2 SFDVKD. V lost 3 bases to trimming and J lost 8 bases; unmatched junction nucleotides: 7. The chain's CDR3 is CATSDPTGGRGYTF. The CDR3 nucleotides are TGTGCCACCAGTGATCCTACAGGGGGAAGGGGCTACACCTTC.

The chain's CDR3 is CAISESGLAGDRPYEQYF. The CDR3 region has the DNA TGTGCCATCAGTGAGTCGGGACTAGCGGGAGATCGGCCCTACGAGCAGTACTTC. J is TRBJ2-7 and V is TRBV10-3, with 14 bases that match TRBD2. Germline-derived CDR1 and CDR2 are ENHRY and SYGVKD. Trimming took 0 bases from V and 2 from J; bases not matched to a gene: 6. This CDR3 region has 18 residues.

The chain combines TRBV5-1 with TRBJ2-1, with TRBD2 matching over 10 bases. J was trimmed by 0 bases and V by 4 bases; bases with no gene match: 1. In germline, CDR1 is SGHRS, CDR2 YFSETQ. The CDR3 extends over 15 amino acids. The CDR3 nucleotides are TGCGCCAGCAGCCCTAGCGGGAGCTCCTACAATGAGCAGTTCTTC. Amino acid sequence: CASSPSGSSYNEQFF.

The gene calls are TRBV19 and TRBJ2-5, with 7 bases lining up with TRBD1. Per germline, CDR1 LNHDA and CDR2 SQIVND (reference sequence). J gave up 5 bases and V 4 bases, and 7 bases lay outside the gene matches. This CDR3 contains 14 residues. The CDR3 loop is CASSTQGSLETQYF. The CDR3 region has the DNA TGTGCCAGTAGTACACAGGGGTCCCTGGAGACCCAGTACTTC.

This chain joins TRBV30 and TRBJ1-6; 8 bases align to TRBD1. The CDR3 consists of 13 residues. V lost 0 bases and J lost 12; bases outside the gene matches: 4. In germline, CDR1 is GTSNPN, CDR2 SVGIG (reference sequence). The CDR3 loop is CAWSVTGDGPLHF. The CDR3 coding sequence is TGTGCCTGGAGTGTGACAGGGGATGGACCCCTCCACTTT.

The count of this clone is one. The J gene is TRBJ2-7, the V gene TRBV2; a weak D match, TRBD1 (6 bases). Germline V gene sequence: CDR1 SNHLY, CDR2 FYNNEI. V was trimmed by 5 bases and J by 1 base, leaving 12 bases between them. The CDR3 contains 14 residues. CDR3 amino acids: CASSLGQGSYEQYF. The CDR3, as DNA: TGTGCCAGCAGTTTAGGGCAGGGGTCCTACGAGCAGTACTTC.

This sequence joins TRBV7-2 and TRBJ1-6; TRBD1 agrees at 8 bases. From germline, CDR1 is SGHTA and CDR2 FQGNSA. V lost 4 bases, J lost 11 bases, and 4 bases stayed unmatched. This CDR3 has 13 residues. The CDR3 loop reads CASSYGQGPPLHF. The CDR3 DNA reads TGTGCCAGCAGCTACGGACAGGGACCACCCCTCCACTTT. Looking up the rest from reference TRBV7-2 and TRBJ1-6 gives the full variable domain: GAGVSQSPSNKVTEKGKDVELRCDPISGHTALYWYRQSLGQGLEFLIYFQGNSAPDKSGLPSDRFSAERTGGSVSTLTIQRTQQEDSAVYLCASSYGQGPPLHFGNGTRLTVT.

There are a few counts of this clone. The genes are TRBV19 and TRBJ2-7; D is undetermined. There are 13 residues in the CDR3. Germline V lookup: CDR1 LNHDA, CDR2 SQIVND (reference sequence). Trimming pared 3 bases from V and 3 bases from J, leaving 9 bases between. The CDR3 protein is CASSIAVNYEQYF. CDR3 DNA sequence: TGTGCCAGTAGTATCGCAGTTAACTACGAGCAGTACTTC.

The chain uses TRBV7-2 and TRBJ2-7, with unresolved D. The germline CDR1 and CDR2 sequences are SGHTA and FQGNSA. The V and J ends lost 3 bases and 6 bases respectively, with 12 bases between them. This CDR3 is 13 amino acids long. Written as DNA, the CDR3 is TGTGCCAGCAGCTTGGTTGAGGCTATCGAGCAGTACTTC. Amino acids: CASSLVEAIEQYF.

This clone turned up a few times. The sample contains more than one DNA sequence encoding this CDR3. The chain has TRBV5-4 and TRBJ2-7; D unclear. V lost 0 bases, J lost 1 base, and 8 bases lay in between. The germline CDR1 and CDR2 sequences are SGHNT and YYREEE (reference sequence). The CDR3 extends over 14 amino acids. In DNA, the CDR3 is TGTGCCAGCAGCTTGGGCGGCGGTTCCTACGAGCAGTACTTC. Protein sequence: CASSLGGGSYEQYF.